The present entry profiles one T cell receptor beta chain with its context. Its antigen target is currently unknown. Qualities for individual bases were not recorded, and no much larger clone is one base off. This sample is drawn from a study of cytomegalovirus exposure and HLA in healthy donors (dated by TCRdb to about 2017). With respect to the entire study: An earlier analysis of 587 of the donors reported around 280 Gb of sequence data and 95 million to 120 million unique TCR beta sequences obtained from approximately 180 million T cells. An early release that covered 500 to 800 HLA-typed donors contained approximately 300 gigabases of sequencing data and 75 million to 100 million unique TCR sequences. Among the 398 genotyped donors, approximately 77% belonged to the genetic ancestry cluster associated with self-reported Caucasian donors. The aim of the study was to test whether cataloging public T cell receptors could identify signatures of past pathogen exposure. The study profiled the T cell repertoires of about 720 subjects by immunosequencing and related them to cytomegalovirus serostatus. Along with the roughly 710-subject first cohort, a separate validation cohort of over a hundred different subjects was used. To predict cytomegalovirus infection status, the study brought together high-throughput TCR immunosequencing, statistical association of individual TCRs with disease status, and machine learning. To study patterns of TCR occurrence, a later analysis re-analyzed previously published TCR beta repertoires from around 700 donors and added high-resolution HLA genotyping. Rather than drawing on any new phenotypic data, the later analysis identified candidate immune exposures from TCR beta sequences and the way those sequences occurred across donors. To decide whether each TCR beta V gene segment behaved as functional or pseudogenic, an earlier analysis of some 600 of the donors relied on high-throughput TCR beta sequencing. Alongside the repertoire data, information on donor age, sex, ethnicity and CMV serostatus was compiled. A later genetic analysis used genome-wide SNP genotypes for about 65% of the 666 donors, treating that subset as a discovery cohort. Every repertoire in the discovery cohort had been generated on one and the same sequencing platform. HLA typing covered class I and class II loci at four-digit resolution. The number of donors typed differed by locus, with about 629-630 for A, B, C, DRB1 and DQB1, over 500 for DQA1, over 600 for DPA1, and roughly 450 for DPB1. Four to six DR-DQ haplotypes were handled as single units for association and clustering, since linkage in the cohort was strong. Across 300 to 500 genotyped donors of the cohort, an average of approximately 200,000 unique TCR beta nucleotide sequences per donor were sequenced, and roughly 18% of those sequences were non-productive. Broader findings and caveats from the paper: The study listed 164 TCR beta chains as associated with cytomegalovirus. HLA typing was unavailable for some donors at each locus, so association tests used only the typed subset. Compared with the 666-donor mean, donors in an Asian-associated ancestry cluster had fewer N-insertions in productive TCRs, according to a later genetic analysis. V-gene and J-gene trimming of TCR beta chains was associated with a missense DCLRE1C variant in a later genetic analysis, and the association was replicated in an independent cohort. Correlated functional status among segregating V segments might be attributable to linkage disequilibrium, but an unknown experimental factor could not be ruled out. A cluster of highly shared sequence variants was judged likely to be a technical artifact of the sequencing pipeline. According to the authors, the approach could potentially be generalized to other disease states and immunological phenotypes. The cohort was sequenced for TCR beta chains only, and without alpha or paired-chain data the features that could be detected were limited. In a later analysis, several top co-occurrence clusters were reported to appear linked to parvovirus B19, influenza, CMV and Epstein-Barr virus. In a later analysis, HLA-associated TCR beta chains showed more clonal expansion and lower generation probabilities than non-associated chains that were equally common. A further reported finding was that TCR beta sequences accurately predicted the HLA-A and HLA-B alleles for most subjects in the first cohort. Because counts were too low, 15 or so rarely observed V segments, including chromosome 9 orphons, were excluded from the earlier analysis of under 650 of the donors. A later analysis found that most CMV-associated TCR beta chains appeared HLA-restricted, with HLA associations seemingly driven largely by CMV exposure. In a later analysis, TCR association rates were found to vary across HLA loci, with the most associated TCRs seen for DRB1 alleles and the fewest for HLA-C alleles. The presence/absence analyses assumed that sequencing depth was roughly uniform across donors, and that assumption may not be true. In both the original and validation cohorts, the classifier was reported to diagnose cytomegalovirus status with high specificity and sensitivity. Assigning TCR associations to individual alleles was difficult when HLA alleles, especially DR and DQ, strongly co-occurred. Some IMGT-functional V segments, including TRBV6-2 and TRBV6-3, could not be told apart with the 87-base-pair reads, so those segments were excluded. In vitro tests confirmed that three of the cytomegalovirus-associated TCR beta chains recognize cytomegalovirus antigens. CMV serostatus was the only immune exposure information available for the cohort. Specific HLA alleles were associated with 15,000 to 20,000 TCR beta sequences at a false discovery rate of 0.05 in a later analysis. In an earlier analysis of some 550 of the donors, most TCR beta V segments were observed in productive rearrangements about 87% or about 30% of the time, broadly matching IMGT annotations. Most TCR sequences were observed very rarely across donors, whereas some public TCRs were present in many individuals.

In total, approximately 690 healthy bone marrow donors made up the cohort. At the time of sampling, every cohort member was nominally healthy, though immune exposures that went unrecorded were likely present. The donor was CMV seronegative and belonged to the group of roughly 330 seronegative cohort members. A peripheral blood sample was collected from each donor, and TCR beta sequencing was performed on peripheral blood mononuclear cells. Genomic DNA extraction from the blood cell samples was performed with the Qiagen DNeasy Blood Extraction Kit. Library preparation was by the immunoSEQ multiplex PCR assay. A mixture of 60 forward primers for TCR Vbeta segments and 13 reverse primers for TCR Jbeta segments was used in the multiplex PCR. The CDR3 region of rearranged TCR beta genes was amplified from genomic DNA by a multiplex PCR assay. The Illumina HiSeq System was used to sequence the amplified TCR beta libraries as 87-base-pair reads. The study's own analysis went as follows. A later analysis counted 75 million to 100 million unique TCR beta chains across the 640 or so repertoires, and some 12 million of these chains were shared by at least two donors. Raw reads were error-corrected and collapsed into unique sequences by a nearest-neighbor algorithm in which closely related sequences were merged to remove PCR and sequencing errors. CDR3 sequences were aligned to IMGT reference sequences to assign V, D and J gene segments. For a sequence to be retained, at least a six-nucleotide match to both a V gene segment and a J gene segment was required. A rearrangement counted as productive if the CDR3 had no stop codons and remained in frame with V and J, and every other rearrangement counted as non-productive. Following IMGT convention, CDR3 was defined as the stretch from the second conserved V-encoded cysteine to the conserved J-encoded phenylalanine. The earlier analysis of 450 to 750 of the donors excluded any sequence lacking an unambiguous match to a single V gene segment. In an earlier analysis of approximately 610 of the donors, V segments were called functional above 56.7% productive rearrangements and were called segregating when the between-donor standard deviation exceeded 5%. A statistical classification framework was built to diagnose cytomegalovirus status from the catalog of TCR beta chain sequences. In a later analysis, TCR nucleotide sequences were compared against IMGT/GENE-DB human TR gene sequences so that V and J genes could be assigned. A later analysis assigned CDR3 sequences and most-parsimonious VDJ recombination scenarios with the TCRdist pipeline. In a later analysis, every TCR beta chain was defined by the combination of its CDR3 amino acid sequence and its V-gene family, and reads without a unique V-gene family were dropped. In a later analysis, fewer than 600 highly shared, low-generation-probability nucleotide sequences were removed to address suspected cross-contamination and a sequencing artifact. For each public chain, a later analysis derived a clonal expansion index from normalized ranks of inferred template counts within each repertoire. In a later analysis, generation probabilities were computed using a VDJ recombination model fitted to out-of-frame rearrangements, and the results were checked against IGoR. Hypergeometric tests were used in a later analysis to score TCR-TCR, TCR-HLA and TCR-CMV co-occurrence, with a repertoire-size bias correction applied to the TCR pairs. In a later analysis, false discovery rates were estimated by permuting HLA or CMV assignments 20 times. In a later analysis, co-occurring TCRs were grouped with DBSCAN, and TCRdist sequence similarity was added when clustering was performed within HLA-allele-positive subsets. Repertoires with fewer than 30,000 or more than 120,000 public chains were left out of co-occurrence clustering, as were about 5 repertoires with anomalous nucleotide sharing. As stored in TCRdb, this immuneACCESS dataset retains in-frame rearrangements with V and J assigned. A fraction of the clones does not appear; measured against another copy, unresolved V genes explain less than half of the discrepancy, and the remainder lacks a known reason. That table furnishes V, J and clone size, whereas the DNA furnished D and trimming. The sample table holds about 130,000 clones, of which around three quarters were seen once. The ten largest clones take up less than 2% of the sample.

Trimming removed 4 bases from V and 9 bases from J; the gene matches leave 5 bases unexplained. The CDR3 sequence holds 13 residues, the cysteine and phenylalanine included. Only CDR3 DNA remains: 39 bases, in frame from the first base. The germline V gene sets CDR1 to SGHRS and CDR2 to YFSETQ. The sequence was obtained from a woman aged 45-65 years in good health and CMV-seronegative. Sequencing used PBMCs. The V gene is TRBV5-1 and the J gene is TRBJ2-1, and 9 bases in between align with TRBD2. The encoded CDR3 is CASSMGLACEQFF. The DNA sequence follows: TGCGCCAGCAGCATGGGACTAGCCTGTGAGCAGTTCTTC.